The present T cell receptor beta chain was sequenced within a study of somatic mutations in cytotoxic T cells in rheumatoid arthritis. The overall study: Collection of patient blood (approximately 30 ml EDTA) took place right after diagnosis, before any treatment. Including V beta1+ cells that were sequenced for TCRB, some T-cell populations stained with V beta antibodies were flow-sorted at nearly 100% purity.

CDR3 length equals 15 residues. Germline-derived CDR1 and CDR2 are WNHNN and SYGVQD (reference sequence). The junction had 5 bases not matched to a gene; V was cut back by 4 bases and J by 3 bases. TCRdb's copy holds only in-frame clones and misses some; the assay was immunoSEQ multiplex PCR. The sample shows about 15,000 clones, over 60% of them seen only once. Turning to this clone: The antigen remains undetermined.

Study observations and caveats: Unlike healthy controls, rheumatoid arthritis patients had CD8+ clonality that increased with age.

CD4+ and CD8+ cells were isolated by positive magnetic bead selection, with purity checked by flow cytometry. J is TRBJ2-2 and V is TRBV10-1; 7 bases agree with TRBD2. Sample: CD8+ T cells sorted from blood. This TCR derives from an adult with rheumatoid arthritis. The DNA of the CDR3 is TGCGCCAGCAGTGTGGGGGAGGGCCACACCGGGGAGCTGTTTTTT. Its translation: CASSVGEGHTGELFF.